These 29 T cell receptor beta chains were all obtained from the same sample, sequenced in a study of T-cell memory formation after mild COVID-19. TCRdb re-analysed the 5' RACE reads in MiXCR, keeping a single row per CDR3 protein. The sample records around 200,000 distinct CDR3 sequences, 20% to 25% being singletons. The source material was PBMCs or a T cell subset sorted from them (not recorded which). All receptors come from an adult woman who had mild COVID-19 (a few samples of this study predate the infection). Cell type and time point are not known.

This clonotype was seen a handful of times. CDR3 loop: CSARGDRDYEQYF. The DNA for the CDR3 is TGCAGTGCTAGAGGGGACAGGGACTACGAGCAGTACTTC. The gene calls are TRBV20-1 and TRBJ2-7; 9 bases line up with TRBD1. J gave up 3 bases and V 1 base, and 1 base lay outside the gene matches. The CDR3 loop spans 13 amino acids. Germline V lookup: CDR1 DFQATT, CDR2 SNEGSKA (reference sequence).

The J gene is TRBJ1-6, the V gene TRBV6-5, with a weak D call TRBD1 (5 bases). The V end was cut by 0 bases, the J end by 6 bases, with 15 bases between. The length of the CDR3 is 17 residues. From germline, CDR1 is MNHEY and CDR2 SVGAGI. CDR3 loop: CASSYSVGGGANSPLHF. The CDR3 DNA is TGTGCCAGCAGTTACTCGGTAGGAGGAGGGGCTAATTCACCCCTCCACTTT.

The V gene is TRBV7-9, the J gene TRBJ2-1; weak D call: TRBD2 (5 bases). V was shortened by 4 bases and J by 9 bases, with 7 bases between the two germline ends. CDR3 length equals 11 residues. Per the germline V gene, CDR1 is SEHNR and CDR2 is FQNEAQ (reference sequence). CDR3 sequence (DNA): TGTGCCAGCAGCTCACGGGGTGAGCAGTTCTTC. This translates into CASSSRGEQFF.

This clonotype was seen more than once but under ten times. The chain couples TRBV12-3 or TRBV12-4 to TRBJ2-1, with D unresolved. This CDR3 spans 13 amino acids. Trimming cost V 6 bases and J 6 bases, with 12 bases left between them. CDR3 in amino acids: CASSPSSVNEQFF. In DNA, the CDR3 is TGTGCCAGCAGCCCGTCATCGGTCAATGAGCAGTTCTTC.

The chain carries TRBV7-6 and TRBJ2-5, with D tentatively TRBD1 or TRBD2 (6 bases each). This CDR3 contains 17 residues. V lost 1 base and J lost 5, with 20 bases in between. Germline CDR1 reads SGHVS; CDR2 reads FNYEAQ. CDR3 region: CASSLGFGGLSGETQYF. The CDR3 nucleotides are TGTGCCAGCAGCTTAGGTTTTGGGGGGCTGTCGGGGGAGACCCAGTACTTC.

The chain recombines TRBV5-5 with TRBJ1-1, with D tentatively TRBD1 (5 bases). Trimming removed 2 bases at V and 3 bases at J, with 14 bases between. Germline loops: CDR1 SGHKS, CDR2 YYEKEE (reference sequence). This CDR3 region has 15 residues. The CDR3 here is CASSFPWVGDTEAFF. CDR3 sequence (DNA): TGTGCCAGCAGCTTTCCCTGGGTGGGGGACACTGAAGCTTTCTTT.

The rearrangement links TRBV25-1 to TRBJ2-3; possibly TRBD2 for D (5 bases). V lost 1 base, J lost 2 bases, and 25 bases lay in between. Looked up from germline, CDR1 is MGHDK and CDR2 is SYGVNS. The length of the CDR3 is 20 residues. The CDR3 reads CASSEWMSGGISKATDTQYF. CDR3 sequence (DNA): TGTGCCAGCAGTGAATGGATGAGCGGCGGAATCTCCAAGGCCACAGATACGCAGTATTTT.

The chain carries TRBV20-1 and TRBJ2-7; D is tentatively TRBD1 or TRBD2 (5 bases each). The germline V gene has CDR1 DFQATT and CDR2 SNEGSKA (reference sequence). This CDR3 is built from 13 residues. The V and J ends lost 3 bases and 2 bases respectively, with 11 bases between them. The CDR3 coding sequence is TGCAGTGCTAGGGGACGGAACACCTACGAGCAGTACTTC. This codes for CSARGRNTYEQYF.

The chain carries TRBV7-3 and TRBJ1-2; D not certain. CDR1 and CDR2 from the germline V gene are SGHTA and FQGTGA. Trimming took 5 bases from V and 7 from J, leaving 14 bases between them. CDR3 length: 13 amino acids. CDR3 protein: CASSPTVGRGYTF. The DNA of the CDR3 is TGTGCCAGCAGCCCCACAGTGGGCCGTGGCTACACCTTC.

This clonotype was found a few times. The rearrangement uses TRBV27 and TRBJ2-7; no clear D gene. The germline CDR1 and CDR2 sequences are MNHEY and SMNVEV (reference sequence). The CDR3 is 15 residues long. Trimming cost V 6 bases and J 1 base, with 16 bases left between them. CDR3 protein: CASRGYDSSSYEQYF. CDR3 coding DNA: TGTGCCAGCAGGGGTTATGACTCCAGTTCCTACGAGCAGTACTTC.

The CDR3 spells CASSLTSGDYNEQFF. CDR3 in DNA: TGTGCCAGCAGCTTGACTAGCGGAGACTACAATGAGCAGTTCTTC. The chain links TRBV5-5 to TRBJ2-1, with 8 bases fitting TRBD2. There are 15 residues in the CDR3. The V segment lost 1 base and the J segment 3 bases; nucleotides outside the gene matches: 3. Germline V gives CDR1 SGHKS, CDR2 YYEKEE (reference sequence).

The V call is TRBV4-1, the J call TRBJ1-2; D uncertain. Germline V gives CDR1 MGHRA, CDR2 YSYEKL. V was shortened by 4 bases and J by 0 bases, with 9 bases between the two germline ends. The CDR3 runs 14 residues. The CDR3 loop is CASSPGIPNYGYTF. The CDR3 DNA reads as TGCGCCAGCAGCCCCGGGATACCTAACTATGGCTACACCTTC.

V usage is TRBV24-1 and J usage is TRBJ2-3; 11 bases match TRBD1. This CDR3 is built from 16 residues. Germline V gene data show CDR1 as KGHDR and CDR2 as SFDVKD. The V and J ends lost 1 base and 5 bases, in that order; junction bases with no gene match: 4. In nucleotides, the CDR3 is TGTGCCACCAGTGATTTCTGGACAGGGGGCATAGATACGCAGTATTTT. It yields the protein CATSDFWTGGIDTQYF.

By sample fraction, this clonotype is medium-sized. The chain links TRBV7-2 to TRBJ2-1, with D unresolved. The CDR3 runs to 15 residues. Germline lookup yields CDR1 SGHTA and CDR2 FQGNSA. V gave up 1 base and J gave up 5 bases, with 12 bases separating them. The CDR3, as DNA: TGTGCCAGCAGCTTAGTTGGCGGAAACGACAATGAGCAGTTCTTC. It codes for CASSLVGGNDNEQFF.

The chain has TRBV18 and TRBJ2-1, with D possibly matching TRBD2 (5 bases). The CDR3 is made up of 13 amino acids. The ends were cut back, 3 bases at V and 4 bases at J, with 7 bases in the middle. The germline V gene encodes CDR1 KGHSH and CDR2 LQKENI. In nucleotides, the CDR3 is TGTGCCAGCTCACCTGTAGCGTACAATGAGCAGTTCTTC. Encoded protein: CASSPVAYNEQFF.

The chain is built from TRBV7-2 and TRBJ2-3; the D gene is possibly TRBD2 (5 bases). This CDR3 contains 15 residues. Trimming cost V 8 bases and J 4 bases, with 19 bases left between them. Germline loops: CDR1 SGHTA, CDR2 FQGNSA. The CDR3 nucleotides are TGTGCCAGCCTCCCCTCGGGGATTCTCCCAGATACGCAGTATTTT. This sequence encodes CASLPSGILPDTQYF.

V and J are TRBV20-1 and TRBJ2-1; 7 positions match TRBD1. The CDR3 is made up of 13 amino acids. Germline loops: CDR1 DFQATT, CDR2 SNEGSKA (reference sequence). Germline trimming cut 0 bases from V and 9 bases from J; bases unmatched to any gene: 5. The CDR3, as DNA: TGCAGTGCTAGAGATTCGACAGGGCCTGAGCAGTTCTTC. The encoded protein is CSARDSTGPEQFF.

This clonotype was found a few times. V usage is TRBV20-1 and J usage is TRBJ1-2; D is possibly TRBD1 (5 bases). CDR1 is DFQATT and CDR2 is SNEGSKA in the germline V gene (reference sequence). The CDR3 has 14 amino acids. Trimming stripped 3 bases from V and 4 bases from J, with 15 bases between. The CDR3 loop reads CSARLTTGGYGYTF. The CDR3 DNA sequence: TGCAGTGCTAGGTTAACGACGGGGGGCTATGGCTACACCTTC.

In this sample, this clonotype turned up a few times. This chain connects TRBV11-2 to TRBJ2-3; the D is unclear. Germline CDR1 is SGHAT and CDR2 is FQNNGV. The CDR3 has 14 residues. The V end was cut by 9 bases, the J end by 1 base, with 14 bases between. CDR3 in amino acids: CASGTPGGTDTQYF. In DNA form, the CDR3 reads TGTGCCAGTGGAACTCCGGGCGGCACAGATACGCAGTATTTT.

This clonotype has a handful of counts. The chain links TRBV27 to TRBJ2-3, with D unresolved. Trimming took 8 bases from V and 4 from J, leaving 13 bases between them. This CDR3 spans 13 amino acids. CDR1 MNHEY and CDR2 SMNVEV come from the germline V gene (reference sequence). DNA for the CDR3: TGTGCCAGCGCCGATGGAGAGGCAGATACGCAGTATTTT. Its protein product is CASADGEADTQYF.

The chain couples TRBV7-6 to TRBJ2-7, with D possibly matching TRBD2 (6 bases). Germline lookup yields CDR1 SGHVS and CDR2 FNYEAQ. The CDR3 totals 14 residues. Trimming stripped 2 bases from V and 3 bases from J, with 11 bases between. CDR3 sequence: CASSLSGGNYEQYF. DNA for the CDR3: TGTGCCAGCAGCTTATCTGGGGGGAACTACGAGCAGTACTTC.

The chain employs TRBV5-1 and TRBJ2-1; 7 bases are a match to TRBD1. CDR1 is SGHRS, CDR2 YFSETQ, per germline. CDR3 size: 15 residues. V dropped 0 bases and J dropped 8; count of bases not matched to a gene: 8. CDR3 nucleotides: TGCGCCAGCAGCTTGGGACAGGGTTACGTCGATGAGCAGTTCTTC. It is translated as CASSLGQGYVDEQFF.

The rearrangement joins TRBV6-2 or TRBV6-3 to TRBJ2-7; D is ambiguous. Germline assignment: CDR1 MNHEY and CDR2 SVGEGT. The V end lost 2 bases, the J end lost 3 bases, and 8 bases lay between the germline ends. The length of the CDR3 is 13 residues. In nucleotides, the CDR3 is TGTGCCAGCAGTTACCAGGAGAGCTACGAGCAGTACTTC. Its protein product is CASSYQESYEQYF.

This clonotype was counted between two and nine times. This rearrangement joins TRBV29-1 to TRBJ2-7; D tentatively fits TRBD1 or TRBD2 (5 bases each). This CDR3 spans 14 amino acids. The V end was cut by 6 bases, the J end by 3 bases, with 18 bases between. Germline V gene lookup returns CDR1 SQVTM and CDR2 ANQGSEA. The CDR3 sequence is CSVAGIRGVYEQYF. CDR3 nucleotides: TGCAGCGTCGCAGGGATCAGAGGGGTCTACGAGCAGTACTTC.

The CDR3 loop reads CASSELISIGNTIYF. The DNA of the CDR3 is TGTGCCAGCAGCGAACTAATAAGTATCGGGAACACCATATATTTT. The chain combines TRBV7-6 with TRBJ1-3; D not resolved. V was cut by 5 bases and J by 7 bases, with 18 bases left in between. This CDR3 has 15 residues. The germline V gene encodes CDR1 SGHVS and CDR2 FNYEAQ. The whole variable domain, filled in from reference TRBV7-6 and TRBJ1-3, reads GAGVSQSPRYKVTKRGQDVALRCDPISGHVSLYWYRQALGQGPEFLTYFNYEAQQDKSGLPNDRFSAERPEGSISTLTIQRTEQRDSAMYRCASSELISIGNTIYFGEGSWLTVV.

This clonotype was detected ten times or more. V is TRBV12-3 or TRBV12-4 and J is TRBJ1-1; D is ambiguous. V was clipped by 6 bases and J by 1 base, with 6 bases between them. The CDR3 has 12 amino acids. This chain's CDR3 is CASSWGNTEAFF. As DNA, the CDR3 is TGTGCCAGCAGCTGGGGGAACACTGAAGCTTTCTTT.

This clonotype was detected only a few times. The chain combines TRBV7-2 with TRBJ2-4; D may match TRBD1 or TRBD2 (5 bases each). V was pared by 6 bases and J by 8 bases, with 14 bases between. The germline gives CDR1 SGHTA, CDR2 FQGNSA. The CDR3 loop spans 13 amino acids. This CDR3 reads CASSWTGTDIQYF. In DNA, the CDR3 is TGTGCCAGCAGTTGGACTGGGACGGACATTCAGTACTTC. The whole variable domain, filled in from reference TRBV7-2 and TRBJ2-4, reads GAGVSQSPSNKVTEKGKDVELRCDPISGHTALYWYRQSLGQGLEFLIYFQGNSAPDKSGLPSDRFSAERTGGSVSTLTIQRTQQEDSAVYLCASSWTGTDIQYFGAGTRLSVL.

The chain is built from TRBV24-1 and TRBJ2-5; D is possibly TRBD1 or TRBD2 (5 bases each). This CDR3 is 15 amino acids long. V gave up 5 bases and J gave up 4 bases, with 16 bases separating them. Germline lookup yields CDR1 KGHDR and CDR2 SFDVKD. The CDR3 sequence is CATSGLGEIGETQYF. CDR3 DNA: TGTGCCACCAGTGGGCTGGGGGAAATTGGAGAGACCCAGTACTTC.

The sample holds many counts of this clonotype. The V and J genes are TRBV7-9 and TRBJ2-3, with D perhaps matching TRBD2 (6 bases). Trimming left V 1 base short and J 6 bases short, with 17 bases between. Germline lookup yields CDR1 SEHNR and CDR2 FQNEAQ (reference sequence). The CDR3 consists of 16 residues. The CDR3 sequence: CASSLVGSGLGDTQYF. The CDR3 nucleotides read TGTGCCAGCAGCTTAGTCGGTAGCGGCTTAGGGGATACGCAGTATTTT.